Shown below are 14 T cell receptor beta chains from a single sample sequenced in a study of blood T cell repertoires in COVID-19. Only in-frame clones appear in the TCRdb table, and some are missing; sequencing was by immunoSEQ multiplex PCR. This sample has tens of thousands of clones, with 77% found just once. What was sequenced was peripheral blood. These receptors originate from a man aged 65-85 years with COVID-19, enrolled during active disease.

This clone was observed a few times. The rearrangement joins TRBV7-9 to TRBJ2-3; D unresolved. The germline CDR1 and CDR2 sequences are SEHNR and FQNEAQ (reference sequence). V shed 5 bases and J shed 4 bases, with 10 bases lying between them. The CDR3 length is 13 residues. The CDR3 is CASSERDPDTQYF. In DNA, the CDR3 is TGTGCCAGCAGCGAACGAGATCCAGATACGCAGTATTTT.

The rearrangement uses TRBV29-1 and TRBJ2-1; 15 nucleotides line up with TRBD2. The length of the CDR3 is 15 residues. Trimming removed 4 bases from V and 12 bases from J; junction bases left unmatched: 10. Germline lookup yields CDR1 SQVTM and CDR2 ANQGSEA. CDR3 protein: CSVGAPGLAGGRQFF. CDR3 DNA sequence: TGCAGCGTTGGGGCCCCGGGACTAGCGGGAGGACGGCAGTTCTTC.

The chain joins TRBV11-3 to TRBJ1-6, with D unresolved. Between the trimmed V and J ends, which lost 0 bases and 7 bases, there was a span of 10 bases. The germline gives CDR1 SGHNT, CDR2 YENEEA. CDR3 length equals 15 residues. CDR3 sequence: CASSLDSGGNSPLHF. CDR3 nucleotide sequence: TGTGCCAGCAGCTTAGATTCCGGAGGAAATTCACCCCTCCACTTT.

The CDR3 spells CASSFATSGREQYF. The CDR3 DNA follows: TGTGCCAGCAGTTTCGCGACTAGCGGGAGGGAGCAGTACTTC. The J gene is TRBJ2-7, the V gene TRBV27; 13 bases fit TRBD2. V lost 3 bases, J lost 7 bases, and 3 bases stayed unmatched. The CDR3 is 14 residues long. The germline V gene encodes CDR1 MNHEY and CDR2 SMNVEV (reference sequence).

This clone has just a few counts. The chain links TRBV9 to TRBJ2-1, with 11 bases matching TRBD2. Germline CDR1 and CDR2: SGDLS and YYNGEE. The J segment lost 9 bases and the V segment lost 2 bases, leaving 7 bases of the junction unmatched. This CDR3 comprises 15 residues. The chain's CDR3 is CASSVLGLAEGEQFF. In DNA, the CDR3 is TGTGCCAGCAGCGTCCTGGGACTAGCGGAAGGTGAGCAGTTCTTC.

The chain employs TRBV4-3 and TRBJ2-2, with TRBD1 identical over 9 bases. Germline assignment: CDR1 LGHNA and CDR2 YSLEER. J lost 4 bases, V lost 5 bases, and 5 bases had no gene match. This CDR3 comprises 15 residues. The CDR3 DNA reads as TGCGCCAGCAGCACCGGGACAGGGCTCACCGGGGAGCTGTTTTTT. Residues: CASSTGTGLTGELFF.

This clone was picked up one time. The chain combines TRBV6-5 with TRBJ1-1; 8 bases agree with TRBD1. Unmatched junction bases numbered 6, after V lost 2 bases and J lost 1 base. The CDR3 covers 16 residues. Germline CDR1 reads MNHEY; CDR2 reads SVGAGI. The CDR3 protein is CASSYDQGASNTEAFF. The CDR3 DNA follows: TGTGCCAGCAGTTACGACCAGGGGGCTTCGAACACTGAAGCTTTCTTT.

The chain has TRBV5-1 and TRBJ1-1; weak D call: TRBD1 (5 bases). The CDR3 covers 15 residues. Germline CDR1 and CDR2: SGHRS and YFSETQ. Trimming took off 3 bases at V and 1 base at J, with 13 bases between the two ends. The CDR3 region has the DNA TGCGCCAGCAGCTCGACGGACATCCCGAACACTGAAGCTTTCTTT. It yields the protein CASSSTDIPNTEAFF.

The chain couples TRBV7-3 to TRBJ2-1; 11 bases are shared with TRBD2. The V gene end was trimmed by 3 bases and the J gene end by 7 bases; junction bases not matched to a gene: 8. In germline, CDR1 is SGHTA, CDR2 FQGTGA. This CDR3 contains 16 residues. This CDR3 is CASSFLTSGSKNEQFF. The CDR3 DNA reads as TGTGCCAGCAGCTTCCTAACTAGCGGGAGTAAAAATGAGCAGTTCTTC.

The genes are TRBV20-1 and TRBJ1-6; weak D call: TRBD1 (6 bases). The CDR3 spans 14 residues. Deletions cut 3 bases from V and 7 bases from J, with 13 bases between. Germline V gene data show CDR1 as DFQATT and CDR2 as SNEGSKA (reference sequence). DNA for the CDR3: TGCAGTGCTAGTGGGGGGCGCGGAAATTCACCCCTCCACTTT. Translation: CSASGGRGNSPLHF.

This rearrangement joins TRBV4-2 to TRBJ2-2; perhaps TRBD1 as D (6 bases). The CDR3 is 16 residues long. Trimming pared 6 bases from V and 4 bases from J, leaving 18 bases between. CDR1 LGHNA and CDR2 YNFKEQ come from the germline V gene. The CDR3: CASSRRDNRVTGELFF. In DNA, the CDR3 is TGTGCCAGCAGTCGAAGAGACAACAGGGTCACCGGGGAGCTGTTTTTT.

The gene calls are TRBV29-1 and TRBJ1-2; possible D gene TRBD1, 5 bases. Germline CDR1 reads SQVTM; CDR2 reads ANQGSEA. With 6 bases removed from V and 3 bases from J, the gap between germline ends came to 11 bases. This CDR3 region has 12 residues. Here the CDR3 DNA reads TGCAGCGTCGCGGGGGATTACTATGGCTACACCTTC. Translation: CSVAGDYYGYTF.

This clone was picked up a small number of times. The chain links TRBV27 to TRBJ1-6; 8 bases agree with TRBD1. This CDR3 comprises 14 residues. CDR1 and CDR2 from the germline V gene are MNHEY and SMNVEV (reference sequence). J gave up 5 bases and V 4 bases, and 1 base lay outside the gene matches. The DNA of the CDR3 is TGTGCCAGCAGTTGGACAGGGAATAATTCACCCCTCCACTTT. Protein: CASSWTGNNSPLHF.

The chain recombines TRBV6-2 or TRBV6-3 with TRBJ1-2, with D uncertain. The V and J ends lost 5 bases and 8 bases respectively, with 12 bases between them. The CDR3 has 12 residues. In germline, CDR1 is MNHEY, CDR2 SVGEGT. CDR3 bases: TGTGCCAGCAGTCCCCGGACTTTCGGCTACACCTTC. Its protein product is CASSPRTFGYTF.